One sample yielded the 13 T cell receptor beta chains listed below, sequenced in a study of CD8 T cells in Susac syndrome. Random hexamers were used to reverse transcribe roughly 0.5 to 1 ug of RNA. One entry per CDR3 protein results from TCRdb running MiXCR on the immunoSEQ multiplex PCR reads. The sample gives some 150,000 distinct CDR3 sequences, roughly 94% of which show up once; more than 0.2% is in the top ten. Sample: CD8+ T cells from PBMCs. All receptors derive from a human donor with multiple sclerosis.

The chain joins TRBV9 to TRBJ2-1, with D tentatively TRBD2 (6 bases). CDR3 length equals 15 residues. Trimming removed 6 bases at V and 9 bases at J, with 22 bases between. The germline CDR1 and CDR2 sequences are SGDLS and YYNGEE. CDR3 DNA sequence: TGTGCCAGCACCTCCGAGGACTACCCGTTGGCTGAGCAGTTCTTC. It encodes CASTSEDYPLAEQFF.

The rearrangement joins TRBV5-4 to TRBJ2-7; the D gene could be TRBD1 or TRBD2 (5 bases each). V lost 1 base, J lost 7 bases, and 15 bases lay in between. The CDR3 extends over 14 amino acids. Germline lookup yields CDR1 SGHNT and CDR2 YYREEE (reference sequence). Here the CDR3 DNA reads TGTGCCAGCAGCTTGTTGGACTCCAAGGGGGAGCAGTACTTC. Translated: CASSLLDSKGEQYF.

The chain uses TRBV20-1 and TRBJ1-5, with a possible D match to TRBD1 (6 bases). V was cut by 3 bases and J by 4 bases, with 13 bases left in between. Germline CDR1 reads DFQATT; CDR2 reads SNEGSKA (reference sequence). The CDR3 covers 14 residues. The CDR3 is CSARAQGWNQPQHF. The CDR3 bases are TGCAGTGCTAGGGCTCAGGGGTGGAATCAGCCCCAGCATTTT.

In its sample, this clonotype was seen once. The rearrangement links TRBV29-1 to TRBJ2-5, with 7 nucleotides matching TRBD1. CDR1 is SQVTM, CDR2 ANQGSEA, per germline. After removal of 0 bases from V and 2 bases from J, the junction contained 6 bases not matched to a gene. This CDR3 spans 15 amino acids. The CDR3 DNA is TGCAGCGTTGAAGACCGGGGCAGGGGGCAAGAGACCCAGTACTTC. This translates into CSVEDRGRGQETQYF.

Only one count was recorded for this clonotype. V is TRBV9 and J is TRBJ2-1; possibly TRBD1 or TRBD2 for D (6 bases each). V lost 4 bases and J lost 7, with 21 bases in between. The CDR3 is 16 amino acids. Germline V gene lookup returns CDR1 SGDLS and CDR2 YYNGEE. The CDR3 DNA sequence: TGTGCCAGCAGCTTCTCGGAAAGGGGGGAGGTAAATGAGCAGTTCTTC. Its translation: CASSFSERGEVNEQFF.

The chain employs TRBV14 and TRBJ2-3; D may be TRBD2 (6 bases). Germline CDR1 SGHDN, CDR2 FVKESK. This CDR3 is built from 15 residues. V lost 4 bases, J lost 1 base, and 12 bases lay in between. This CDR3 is CASSPPSGGTDTQYF. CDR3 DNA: TGTGCCAGCAGCCCGCCGTCGGGAGGCACAGATACGCAGTATTTT.

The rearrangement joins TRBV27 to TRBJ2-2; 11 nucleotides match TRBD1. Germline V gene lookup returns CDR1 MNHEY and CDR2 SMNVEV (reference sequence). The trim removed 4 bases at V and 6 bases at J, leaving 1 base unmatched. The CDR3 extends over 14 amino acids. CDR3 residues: CASSWGQGAGELFF. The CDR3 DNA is TGTGCCAGCAGTTGGGGACAGGGGGCCGGGGAGCTGTTTTTT.

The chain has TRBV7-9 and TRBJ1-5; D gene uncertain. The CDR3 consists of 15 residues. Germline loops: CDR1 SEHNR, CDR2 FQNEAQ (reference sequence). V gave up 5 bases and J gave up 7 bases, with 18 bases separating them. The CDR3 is CASSPPGPPDQPQHF. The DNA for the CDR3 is TGTGCCAGCAGCCCACCCGGGCCCCCGGACCAGCCCCAGCATTTT. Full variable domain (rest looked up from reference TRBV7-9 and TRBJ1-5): DTGVSQNPRHKITKRGQNVTFRCDPISEHNRLYWYRQTLGQGPEFLTYFQNEAQLEKSRLLSDRFSAERPKGSFSTLEIQRTEQGDSAMYLCASSPPGPPDQPQHFGDGTRLSIL.

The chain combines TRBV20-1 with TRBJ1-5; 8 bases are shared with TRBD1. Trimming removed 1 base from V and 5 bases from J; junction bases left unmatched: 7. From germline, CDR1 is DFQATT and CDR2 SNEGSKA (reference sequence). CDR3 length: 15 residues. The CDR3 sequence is CSARVPGGSDQPQHF. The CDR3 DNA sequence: TGCAGTGCTAGAGTCCCAGGGGGCTCGGATCAGCCCCAGCATTTT.

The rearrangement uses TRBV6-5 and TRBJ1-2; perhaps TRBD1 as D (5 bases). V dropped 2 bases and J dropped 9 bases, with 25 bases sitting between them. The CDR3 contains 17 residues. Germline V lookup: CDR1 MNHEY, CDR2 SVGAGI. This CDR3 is CASSYRGGVRDGERYTF. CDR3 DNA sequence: TGTGCCAGCAGTTACCGGGGAGGCGTCCGGGACGGTGAGCGCTACACCTTC.

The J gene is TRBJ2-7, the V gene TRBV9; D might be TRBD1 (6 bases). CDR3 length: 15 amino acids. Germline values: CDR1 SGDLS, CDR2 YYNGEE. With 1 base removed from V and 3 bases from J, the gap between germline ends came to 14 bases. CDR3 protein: CASSVTGTSLYEQYF. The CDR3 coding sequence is TGTGCCAGCAGCGTAACAGGGACAAGTCTCTACGAGCAGTACTTC.

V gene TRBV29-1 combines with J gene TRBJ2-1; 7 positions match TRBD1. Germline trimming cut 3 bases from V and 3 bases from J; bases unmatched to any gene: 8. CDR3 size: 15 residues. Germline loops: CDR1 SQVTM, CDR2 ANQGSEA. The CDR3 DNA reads TGCAGCGTTGACCAAATTCACAGGGGCTACAATGAGCAGTTCTTC. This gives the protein CSVDQIHRGYNEQFF.

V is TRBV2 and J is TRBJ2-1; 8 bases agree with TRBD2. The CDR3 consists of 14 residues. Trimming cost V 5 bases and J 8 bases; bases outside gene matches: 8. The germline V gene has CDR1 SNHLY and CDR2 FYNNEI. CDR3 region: CASSSYGGADEQFF. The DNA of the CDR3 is TGTGCCAGCAGTTCATACGGGGGGGCGGATGAGCAGTTCTTC.